These 3 T cell receptor beta chains were sequenced from one sample in a study of Graves' ophthalmopathy and Graves' hyperthyroidism. As the template, RNA transcripts were used to amplify TCR beta CDR3 regions. The library came from an HTBI-primed first-round RT-PCR and a second-round multiplex PCR. TCRdb recomputed calls from the multiplex PCR reads with MiXCR, one row per CDR3 protein. The sample includes around 590,000 distinct CDR3 sequences, less than 40% seen only once; the top ten take 3.5% to 5%. Sequenced input: peripheral blood or thyroid tissue (not recorded which). These receptors all come from an adult man with Graves' hyperthyroidism.

In regard to this clonotype: This clone may be a read error of a much larger clone one base away. This likely comes from a read error, as the CDR3 has no conserved phenylalanine or tryptophan at its end. V gene TRBV12-3 or TRBV12-4 combines with J gene TRBJ1-1; no definite D call. V was trimmed by 1 base and J by 0 bases, leaving 9 bases between them. This CDR3 region has 15 residues. The CDR3 region is CASSLGVGVNTEAFL. Written as DNA, the CDR3 is TGTGCCAGCAGTTTAGGGGTTGGGGTGAACACTGAAGCTTTCCTT.

The V call is TRBV7-2, the J call TRBJ2-7; 7 bases are shared with TRBD2. The trim removed 1 base at V and 5 bases at J, leaving 5 bases unmatched. The germline gives CDR1 SGHTA, CDR2 FQGNSA. The CDR3 is made up of 14 amino acids. For the CDR3, the DNA is TGTGCCAGCAGCTTAGGGCGTCGGGAGGACGAGCAGTACTTC. Protein sequence: CASSLGRREDEQYF.

This clonotype was counted many times. This chain uses TRBV7-9 with TRBJ1-4; D uncertain. CDR3 length: 18 amino acids. Trimming took off 2 bases at V and 4 bases at J, with 20 bases between the two ends. Germline lookup yields CDR1 SEHNR and CDR2 FQNEAQ (reference sequence). CDR3 DNA sequence: TGTGCCAGCAGCTTATACGAAGGCGGGATTGGGGATAATGAAAAACTGTTTTTT. It codes for CASSLYEGGIGDNEKLFF.